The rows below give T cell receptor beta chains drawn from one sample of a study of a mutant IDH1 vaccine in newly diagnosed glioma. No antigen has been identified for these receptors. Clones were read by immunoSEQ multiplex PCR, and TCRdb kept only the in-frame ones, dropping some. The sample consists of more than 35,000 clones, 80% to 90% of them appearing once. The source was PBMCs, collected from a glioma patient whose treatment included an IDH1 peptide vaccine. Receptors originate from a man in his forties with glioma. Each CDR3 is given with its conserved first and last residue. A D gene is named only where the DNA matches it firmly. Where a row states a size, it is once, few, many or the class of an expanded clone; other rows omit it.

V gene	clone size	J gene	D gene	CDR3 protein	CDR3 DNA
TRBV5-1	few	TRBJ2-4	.	CASSLDPGVRNIQYF	TGCGCCAGCAGCTTGGATCCTGGGGTCAGAAACATTCAGTACTTC
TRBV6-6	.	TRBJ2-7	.	CASSWGLGEQYF	TGTGCCAGCAGTTGGGGGCTCGGCGAGCAGTACTTC
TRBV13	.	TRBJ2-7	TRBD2	CASSTTGTSGRFLEQYF	TGTGCCAGCAGCACAACCGGGACTAGCGGGAGGTTTCTCGAGCAGTACTTC
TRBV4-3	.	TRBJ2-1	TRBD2	CASSQEVPSAGGVQFF	TGCGCCAGCAGCCAAGAAGTTCCCAGCGCGGGAGGAGTGCAGTTCTTC
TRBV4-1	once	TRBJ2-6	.	CASSQGGRLGANVLTF	TGCGCCAGCAGCCAAGGGGGGCGGCTTGGGGCCAACGTCCTGACTTTC
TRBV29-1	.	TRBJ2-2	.	CSVEGGPTGELFF	TGCAGCGTTGAAGGGGGGCCCACCGGGGAGCTGTTTTTT
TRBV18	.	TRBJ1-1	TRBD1	CASSPPSGTENTEAFF	TGTGCCAGCTCACCACCTTCCGGGACAGAGAACACTGAAGCTTTCTTT
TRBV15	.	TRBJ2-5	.	CATSRDSGQYRKTQYF	TGTGCCACCAGCAGAGATTCGGGACAATACAGGAAGACCCAGTACTTC
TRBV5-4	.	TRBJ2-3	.	CASSNRGGSADTQYF	TGTGCCAGCAGCAACAGGGGGGGTAGTGCAGATACGCAGTATTTT
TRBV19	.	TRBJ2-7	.	CASSIRTGYEQYF	TGTGCCAGTAGTATTCGGACGGGCTACGAGCAGTACTTC
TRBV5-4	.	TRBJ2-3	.	CASSLARVRGDTQYF	TGTGCCAGCAGCTTGGCCCGTGTGAGGGGAGATACGCAGTATTTT
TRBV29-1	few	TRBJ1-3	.	CSVYGDSNTIYF	TGCAGCGTTTACGGGGATAGCAACACCATATATTTT
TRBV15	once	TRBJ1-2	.	CATSRDRRETDGYTF	TGTGCCACCAGCAGAGATAGGAGGGAGACGGATGGCTACACCTTC
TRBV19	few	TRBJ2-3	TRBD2	CASSRYSGRGDTQYF	TGTGCCAGTAGTCGATATAGCGGGAGAGGAGATACGCAGTATTTT
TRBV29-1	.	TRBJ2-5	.	CSVEEGPKETQYF	TGCAGCGTTGAAGAGGGGCCGAAAGAGACCCAGTACTTC
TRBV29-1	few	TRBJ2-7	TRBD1	CSVEQGAYEQYF	TGCAGCGTTGAACAGGGGGCTTACGAGCAGTACTTC
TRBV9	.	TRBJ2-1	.	CASSARQYNEQFF	TGTGCCAGCAGCGCGAGACAATACAATGAGCAGTTCTTC
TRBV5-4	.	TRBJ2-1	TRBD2	CASSRQLAGEKNEQFF	TGTGCCAGCAGCCGGCAACTAGCGGGAGAAAAGAATGAGCAGTTCTTC
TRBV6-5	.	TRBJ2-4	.	CASSGENIQYF	TGTGCCAGCAGCGGGGAGAACATTCAGTACTTC
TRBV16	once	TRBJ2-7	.	CASNRVAGFAEQYF	TGTGCCAGCAACCGGGTGGCGGGGTTCGCCGAGCAGTACTTC
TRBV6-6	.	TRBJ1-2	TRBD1	CASSPPGQAYGYTF	TGTGCCAGCAGCCCCCCGGGACAGGCATATGGCTACACCTTC
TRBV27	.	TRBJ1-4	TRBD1	CASSWDREGEKLFF	TGTGCCAGCAGTTGGGACAGGGAGGGAGAAAAACTGTTTTTT
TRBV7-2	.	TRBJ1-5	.	CASSLGFGFGQPQHF	TGTGCCAGCAGCTTAGGGTTTGGGTTTGGTCAGCCCCAGCATTTT
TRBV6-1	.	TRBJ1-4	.	CASRRSNEKLFF	TGTGCCAGCAGACGTAGTAATGAAAAACTGTTTTTT
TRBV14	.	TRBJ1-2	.	CASSQDWQGGGYTF	TGTGCCAGCAGCCAAGATTGGCAGGGTGGCGGCTACACCTTC
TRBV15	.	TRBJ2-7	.	CATSGFRSGYEQYF	TGTGCCACCAGCGGCTTCAGGAGCGGCTACGAGCAGTACTTC
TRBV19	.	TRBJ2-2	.	CASNPRLENTGELFF	TGTGCCAGTAACCCCCGACTGGAGAACACCGGGGAGCTGTTTTTT
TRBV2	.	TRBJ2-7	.	CASRFSNEQYF	TGTGCCAGCAGGTTTTCTAACGAGCAGTACTTC
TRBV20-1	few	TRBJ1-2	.	CSARPDYGYTF	TGCAGTGCTAGACCAGACTATGGCTACACCTTC
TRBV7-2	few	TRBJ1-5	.	CASSFTGHNQPQHF	TGTGCCAGCAGCTTTACAGGGCACAATCAGCCCCAGCATTTT
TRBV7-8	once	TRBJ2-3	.	CASSLGDDGTDTQYF	TGTGCCAGCAGCTTAGGAGACGACGGCACAGATACGCAGTATTTT
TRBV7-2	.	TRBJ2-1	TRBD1	CASSLGQGIDNEQFF	TGTGCCAGCAGCTTAGGACAGGGGATCGACAATGAGCAGTTCTTC
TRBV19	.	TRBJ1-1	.	CASSLQHGLTNTEAFF	TGTGCCAGTAGCCTCCAACATGGGCTAACGAACACTGAAGCTTTCTTT